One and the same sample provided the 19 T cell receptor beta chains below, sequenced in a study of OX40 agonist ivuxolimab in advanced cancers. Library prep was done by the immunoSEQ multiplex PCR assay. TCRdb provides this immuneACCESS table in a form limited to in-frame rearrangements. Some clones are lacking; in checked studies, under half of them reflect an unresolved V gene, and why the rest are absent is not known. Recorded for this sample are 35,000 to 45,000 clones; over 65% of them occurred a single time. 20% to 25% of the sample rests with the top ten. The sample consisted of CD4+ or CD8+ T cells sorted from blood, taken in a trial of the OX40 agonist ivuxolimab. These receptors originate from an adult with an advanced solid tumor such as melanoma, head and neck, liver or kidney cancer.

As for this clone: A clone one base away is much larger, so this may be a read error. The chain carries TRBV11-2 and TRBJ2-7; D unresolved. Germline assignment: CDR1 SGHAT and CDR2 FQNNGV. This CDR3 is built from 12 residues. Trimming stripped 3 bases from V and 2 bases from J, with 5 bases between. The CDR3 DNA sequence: TGTGCCAGCAGCTTCGGAACCTACGAGCAGTACTTC. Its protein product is CASSFGTYEQYF.

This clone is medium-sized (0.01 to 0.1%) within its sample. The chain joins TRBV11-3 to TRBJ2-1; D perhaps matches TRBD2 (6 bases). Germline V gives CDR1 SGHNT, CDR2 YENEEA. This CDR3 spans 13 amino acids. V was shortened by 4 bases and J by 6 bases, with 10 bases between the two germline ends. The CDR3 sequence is CASSYAGGNEQFF. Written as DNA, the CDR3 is TGTGCCAGCAGCTACGCCGGGGGCAATGAGCAGTTCTTC.

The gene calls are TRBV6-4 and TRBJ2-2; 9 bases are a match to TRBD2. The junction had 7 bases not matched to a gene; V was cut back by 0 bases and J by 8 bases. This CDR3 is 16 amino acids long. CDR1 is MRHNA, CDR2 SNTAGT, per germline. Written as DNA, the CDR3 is TGTGCCAGCAGTGACTCGTCTAGCGGGGCTCGAGGGGAGCTGTTTTTT. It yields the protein CASSDSSSGARGELFF.

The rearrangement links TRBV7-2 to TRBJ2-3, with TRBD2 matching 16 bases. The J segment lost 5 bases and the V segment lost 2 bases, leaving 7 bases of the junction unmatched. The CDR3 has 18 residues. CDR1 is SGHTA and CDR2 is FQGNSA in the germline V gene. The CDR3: CASSLYGTSGGAGDTQYF. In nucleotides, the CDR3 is TGTGCCAGCAGCTTATACGGGACTAGCGGGGGGGCCGGAGATACGCAGTATTTT.

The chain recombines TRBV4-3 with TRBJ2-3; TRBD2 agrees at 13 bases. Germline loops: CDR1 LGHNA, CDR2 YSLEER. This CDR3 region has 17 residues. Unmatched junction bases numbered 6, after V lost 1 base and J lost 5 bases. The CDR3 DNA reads TGCGCCAGCAGCCAAGGACTAGCGGGGGGCCCGGGAGATACGCAGTATTTT. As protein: CASSQGLAGGPGDTQYF.

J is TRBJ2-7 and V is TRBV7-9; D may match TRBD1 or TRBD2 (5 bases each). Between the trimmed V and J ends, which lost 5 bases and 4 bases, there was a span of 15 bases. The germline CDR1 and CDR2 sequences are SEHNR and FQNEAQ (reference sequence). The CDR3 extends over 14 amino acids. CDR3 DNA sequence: TGTGCCAGCAGCCCGGGTGGGGGAATGTACGAGCAGTACTTC. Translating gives CASSPGGGMYEQYF.

CDR3 amino acids: CASSLVQVTDTQYF. CDR3 bases: TGTGCCAGCAGCTTGGTTCAGGTTACGGATACGCAGTATTTT. The V call is TRBV5-4, the J call TRBJ2-3; D ambiguous. The CDR3 contains 14 residues. Trimming removed 0 bases at V and 6 bases at J, with 11 bases between. Germline CDR1 SGHNT, CDR2 YYREEE (reference sequence).

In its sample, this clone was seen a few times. Written as DNA, the CDR3 is TGTGCCAGCAGCCCAAGAGACAGGGGGAACACTGAAGCTTTCTTT. Its protein product is CASSPRDRGNTEAFF. V is TRBV9 and J is TRBJ1-1; TRBD1 matches at 8 bases. The CDR3 has 15 residues. V was clipped by 4 bases and J by 1 base; unmatched bases: 6. Germline CDR1 reads SGDLS; CDR2 reads YYNGEE.

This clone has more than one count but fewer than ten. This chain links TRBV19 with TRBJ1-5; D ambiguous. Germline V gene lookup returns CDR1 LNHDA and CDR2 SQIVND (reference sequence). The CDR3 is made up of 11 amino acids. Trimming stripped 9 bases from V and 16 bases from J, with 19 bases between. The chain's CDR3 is CASMGGSGRHF. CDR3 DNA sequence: TGTGCCAGCATGGGAGGTAGTGGCCGTCATTTT.

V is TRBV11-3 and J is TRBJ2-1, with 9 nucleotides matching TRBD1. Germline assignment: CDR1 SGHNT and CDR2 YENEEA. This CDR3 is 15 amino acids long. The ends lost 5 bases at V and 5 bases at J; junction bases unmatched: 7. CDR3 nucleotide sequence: TGTGCCAGCAGCCAATGGACAGGGGAAGACAATGAGCAGTTCTTC. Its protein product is CASSQWTGEDNEQFF.

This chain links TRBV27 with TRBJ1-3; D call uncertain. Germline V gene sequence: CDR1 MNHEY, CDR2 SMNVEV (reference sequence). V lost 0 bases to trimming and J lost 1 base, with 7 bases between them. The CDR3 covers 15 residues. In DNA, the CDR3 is TGTGCCAGCAGTTTATCAGGGAGTTCTGGAAACACCATATATTTT. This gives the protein CASSLSGSSGNTIYF.

For the CDR3, the DNA is TGTGCCAGCAGCCAGACTAGCGGGAGGGGAGAGACCCAGTACTTC. It specifies CASSQTSGRGETQYF. The chain is built from TRBV4-2 and TRBJ2-5; 14 nucleotides line up with TRBD2. Germline CDR1 and CDR2: LGHNA and YNFKEQ. The CDR3 spans 15 residues. Germline trimming cut 3 bases from V and 4 bases from J; bases unmatched to any gene: 1.

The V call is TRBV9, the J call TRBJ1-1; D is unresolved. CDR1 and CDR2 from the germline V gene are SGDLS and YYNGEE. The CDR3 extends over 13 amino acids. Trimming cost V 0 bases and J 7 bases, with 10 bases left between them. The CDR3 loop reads CASSVVGIGEAFF. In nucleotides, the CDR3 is TGTGCCAGCAGCGTAGTAGGGATCGGTGAAGCTTTCTTT.

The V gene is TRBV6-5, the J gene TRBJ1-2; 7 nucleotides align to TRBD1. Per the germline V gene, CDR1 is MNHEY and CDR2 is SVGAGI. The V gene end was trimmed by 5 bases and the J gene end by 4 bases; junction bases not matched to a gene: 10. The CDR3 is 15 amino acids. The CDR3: CASSGHSGTAYGYTF. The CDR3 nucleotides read TGTGCCAGCAGTGGGCACTCCGGGACAGCCTATGGCTACACCTTC.

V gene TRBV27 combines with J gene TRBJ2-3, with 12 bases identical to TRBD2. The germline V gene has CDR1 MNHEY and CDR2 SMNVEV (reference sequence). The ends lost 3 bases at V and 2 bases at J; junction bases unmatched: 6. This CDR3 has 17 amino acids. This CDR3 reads CASSLLLAGGATDTQYF. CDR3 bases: TGTGCCAGCAGTTTGTTGCTAGCGGGGGGGGCCACAGATACGCAGTATTTT.

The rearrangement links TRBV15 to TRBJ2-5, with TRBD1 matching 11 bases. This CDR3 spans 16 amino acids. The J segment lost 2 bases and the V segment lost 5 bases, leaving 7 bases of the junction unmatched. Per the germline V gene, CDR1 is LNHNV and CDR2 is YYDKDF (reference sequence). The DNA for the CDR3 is TGTGCCACCAGCCCTGGACAGGGGGCGGATCAAGAGACCCAGTACTTC. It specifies CATSPGQGADQETQYF.

The CDR3 coding sequence is TGCGCCAGCAGCCTACAAGCGACAGATGAGCAGTTCTTC. Translating gives CASSLQATDEQFF. This chain uses TRBV4-1 with TRBJ2-1, with D possibly being TRBD1 (5 bases). The V end was cut by 4 bases, the J end by 8 bases, with 12 bases between. The CDR3 sequence is 13 residues long. The V gene's germline CDR1 is MGHRA and CDR2 YSYEKL.

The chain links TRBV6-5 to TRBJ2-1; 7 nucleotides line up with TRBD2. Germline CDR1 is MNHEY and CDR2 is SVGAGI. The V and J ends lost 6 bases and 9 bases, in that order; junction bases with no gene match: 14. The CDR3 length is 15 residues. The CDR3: CASSQMGWEGTEQFF. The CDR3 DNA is TGTGCCAGCAGCCAGATGGGGTGGGAGGGGACTGAGCAGTTCTTC.

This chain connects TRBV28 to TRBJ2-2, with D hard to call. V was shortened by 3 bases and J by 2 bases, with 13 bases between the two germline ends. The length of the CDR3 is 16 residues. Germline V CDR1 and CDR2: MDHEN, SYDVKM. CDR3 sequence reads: CASSLSRAVNTGELFF. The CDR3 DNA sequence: TGTGCCAGCAGTTTGAGCCGGGCAGTTAACACCGGGGAGCTGTTTTTT.